The text below deals with one TCR beta chain. The sample comes from a study of somatic mutations in cytotoxic T cells in rheumatoid arthritis. CDR1 MNHEY and CDR2 SMNVEV come from the germline V gene (reference sequence). The CDR3 loop spans 14 amino acids. J was trimmed by 5 bases and V by 8 bases; bases with no gene match: 5. Assay used: immunoSEQ multiplex PCR; TCRdb lists only in-frame clones, some missing. The sample carries 6,500 to 7,500 clones, about 90% recorded once. The origin of this receptor is a man aged 40-49 years with rheumatoid arthritis. V is TRBV27 and J is TRBJ2-1, with 11 bases lining up with TRBD2. Sequenced material: CD8+ T cells sorted from blood. CDR3 coding DNA: TGTGCCAGCCGTAGCGGGGGGGCGAACAATGAGCAGTTCTTC. Encoded protein: CASRSGGANNEQFF.